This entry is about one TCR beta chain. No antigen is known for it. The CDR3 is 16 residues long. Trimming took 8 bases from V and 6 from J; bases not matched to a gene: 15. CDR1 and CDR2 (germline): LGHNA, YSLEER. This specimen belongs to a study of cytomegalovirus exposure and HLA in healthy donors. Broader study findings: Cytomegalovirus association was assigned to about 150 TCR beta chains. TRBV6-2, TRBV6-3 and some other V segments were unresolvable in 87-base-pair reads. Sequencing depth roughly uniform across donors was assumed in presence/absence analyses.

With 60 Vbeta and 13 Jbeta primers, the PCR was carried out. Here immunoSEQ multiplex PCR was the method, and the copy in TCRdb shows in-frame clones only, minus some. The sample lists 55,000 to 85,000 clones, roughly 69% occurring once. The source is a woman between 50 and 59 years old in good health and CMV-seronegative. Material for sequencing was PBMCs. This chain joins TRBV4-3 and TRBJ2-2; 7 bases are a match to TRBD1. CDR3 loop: CASQQQARQGAGELFF. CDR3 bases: TGCGCCAGCCAGCAGCAGGCCCGACAGGGAGCCGGGGAGCTGTTTTTT.